The clone carrying this T cell receptor (beta chain) was seen a few times. Its specificity is not known. From the 5' RACE reads, TCRdb called clonotypes with MiXCR, one entry per CDR3 protein. The sample shows 140,000 or so distinct CDR3 sequences, roughly 21% of them seen only once. The CDR3 is made up of 13 amino acids. V was shortened by 4 bases and J by 4 bases, with 10 bases between the two germline ends. Germline V CDR1 and CDR2: SGHRS, YFSETQ. This record belongs to a study of T-cell memory formation after mild COVID-19. Across the study: There were largely donor-specific TCR clusters.

Study outcomes and limitations: Some clones that responded turned up in pre-infection memory, which suggests that cross-reactive memory joined in. Second-wave clones that peaked on day 37 lacked confirmed SARS-CoV-2 specificity.

Input material: PBMCs or a T cell subset sorted from them (not recorded which). The TCR sequence derives from an adult woman who had mild COVID-19 (a few samples of this study predate the infection). Cell type and time point are not known. The V gene is TRBV5-1, the J gene TRBJ2-3; D is ambiguous. CDR3 nucleotide sequence: TGCGCCAGCAGCAAACGATGGGCAGATACGCAGTATTTT. Residues: CASSKRWADTQYF. Complete variable domain (other parts from reference TRBV5-1 and TRBJ2-3): KAGVTQTPRYLIKTRGQQVTLSCSPISGHRSVSWYQQTPGQGLQFLFEYFSETQRNKGNFPGRFSGRQFSNSRSEMNVSTLELGDSALYLCASSKRWADTQYFGPGTRLTVL.